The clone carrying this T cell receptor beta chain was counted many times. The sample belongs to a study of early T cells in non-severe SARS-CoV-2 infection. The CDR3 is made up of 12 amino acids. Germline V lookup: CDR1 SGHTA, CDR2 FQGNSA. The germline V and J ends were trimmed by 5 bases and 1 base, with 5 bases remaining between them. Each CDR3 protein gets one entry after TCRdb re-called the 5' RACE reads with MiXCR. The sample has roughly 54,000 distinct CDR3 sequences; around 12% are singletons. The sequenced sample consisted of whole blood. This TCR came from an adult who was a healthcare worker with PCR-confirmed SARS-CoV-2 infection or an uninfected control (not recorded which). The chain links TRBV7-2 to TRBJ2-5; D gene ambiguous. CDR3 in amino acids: CASSTRQETQYF. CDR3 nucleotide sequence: TGTGCCAGCAGCACCCGCCAAGAGACCCAGTACTTC. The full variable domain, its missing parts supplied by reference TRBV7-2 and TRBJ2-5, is GAGVSQSPSNKVTEKGKDVELRCDPISGHTALYWYRQSLGQGLEFLIYFQGNSAPDKSGLPSDRFSAERTGGSVSTLTIQRTQQEDSAVYLCASSTRQETQYFGPGTRLLVL.